This T cell receptor (beta chain) was profiled in a study of control samples from healthy donors and cancer patients. Profiled with immunoSEQ multiplex PCR; TCRdb holds only in-frame clones, not every one. The sample carries around 130,000 clones, about 95% recorded once. The CDR3 sequence is 16 residues long. CDR1 is GTSNPN, CDR2 SVGIG, per germline (reference sequence). The V end lost 0 bases, the J end lost 0 bases, and 14 bases lay between the germline ends. The clonotype comes from a man in his thirties or forties in good health. The J gene is TRBJ1-1, the V gene TRBV30; D uncertain. Sequenced input: blood. The CDR3 spells CAWSVPHFTVNTEAFF. For the CDR3, the DNA is TGTGCCTGGAGTGTACCGCATTTTACAGTGAACACTGAAGCTTTCTTT.